This T cell receptor beta chain was captured by sequencing in a study of blood T cell repertoires in COVID-19. Study-wide context: The samples span acute and convalescent COVID-19 from the United States, Italy and Spain.

Germline V gene data show CDR1 as SEHNR and CDR2 as FQNEAQ (reference sequence). This CDR3 has 15 residues. V was pared by 3 bases and J by 5 bases, with 6 bases of the junction left unmatched. This clone has at least ten counts. As handled by the study authors: Amplified reference gene primers provided the basis for estimating nucleated cell counts. Profiling relied on immunoSEQ multiplex PCR, and the TCRdb table lists in-frame clones only, not all of them. V and J calls and clone size are copied from that table; D and trimming were computed from the DNA. The top ten hold 5% to 6.5% of the sample, which has 90,000 to 120,000 clones, about three quarters seen once.

V is TRBV7-9 and J is TRBJ2-1, with TRBD1 identical over 8 bases. The sequenced material came from peripheral blood. The TCR comes from an elderly man with acute or convalescent COVID-19. The CDR3 here is CASSFGQGVHNEQFF. CDR3 DNA: TGTGCCAGCAGCTTCGGACAGGGCGTCCACAATGAGCAGTTCTTC. Drawing the rest from reference TRBV7-9 and TRBJ2-1, the complete variable domain is DTGVSQNPRHKITKRGQNVTFRCDPISEHNRLYWYRQTLGQGPEFLTYFQNEAQLEKSRLLSDRFSAERPKGSFSTLEIQRTEQGDSAMYLCASSFGQGVHNEQFFGPGTRLTVL.